The clone carrying this T cell receptor beta chain was observed many times. The antigen is unknown. The CDR3 length is 15 residues. The germline CDR1 and CDR2 sequences are SGHTA and FQGNSA. With V trimmed by 5 bases and J by 10 bases, 8 bases remained unmatched. These data are taken from a study of T cell repertoires in cytomegalovirus infection. Study-level information: Through public TCR beta signatures, both CMV infection and matching HLA type were indicated. Study observations and caveats: HLA-C-restricted, CMV-specific TCR beta clonotypes were dominant ex vivo.

MiXCR, applied by TCRdb to the reads, yields one record per CDR3 protein. The sample records just under 500,000 distinct CDR3 sequences, 30% to 40% being singletons. The genes are TRBV7-2 and TRBJ2-1; 13 bases are a match to TRBD2. The sample here was cultured PBMCs, taken from culture after CMV antigen stimulation. The TCR originated in a human donor in good health (CMV status not recorded). Some clones in this sample may be carry-over from other donors' samples. DNA of the CDR3: TGTGCCAGCAGCATGACTAGCGGGGGGTACGGGGAGCAGTTCTTC. Its protein is CASSMTSGGYGEQFF.